A single sample gave rise to the 24 T cell receptor beta chains below, sequenced in a study of T cells after yellow fever vaccination (dated by TCRdb to about 2019). Library construction relied on 5' RACE. Sequenced using an Illumina NovaSeq 6000. TCRdb reprocessing: public reads trimmed at Q25 with fastp, clones called with MiXCR, in-frame beta chains kept. Identical CDR3 proteins give one entry, which carries the most common genes and DNA. In all, the sample holds 150,000 to 200,000 distinct CDR3 sequences, and roughly 11% of those were seen once. The ten largest clones take up 35% to 45% of the sample. The treatment or condition label, read with the paper, signifies: live attenuated yellow fever vaccine strain. The sample here was CD8+ T cells sorted from PBMCs, taken 15 days after the yellow fever booster vaccination. The origin of the receptors is a man younger than 30 who received the YFV17D yellow fever vaccine.

V and J are TRBV18 and TRBJ2-7; D call uncertain. CDR1 KGHSH and CDR2 LQKENI come from the germline V gene. V shed 3 bases and J shed 2 bases, with 11 bases lying between them. This CDR3 contains 14 residues. The CDR3, as DNA: TGTGCCAGCTCACCGCCCGGACCGGCCTACGAGCAGTACTTC. Its translation is CASSPPGPAYEQYF.

This clonotype was seen more than once but under ten times. The V and J genes are TRBV11-2 and TRBJ2-3; TRBD2 matches at 7 bases. Germline CDR1 and CDR2: SGHAT and FQNNGV. The CDR3 is made up of 14 amino acids. J was trimmed by 0 bases and V by 7 bases; bases with no gene match: 4. The CDR3, as DNA: TGTGCCAGCACAGCGGGGTCTAGCACAGATACGCAGTATTTT. Translated, it gives CASTAGSSTDTQYF.

The chain links TRBV6-5 to TRBJ2-6; D might be TRBD2 (5 bases). The CDR3 spans 19 residues. Trimming removed 6 bases at V and 0 bases at J, with 21 bases between. The germline V gene has CDR1 MNHEY and CDR2 SVGAGI. The CDR3 nucleotides are TGTGCCAGCAGCCCTTTTGGTGGAGCGGATCTCTCTGGGGCCAACGTCCTGACTTTC. Its translation: CASSPFGGADLSGANVLTF.

The genes are TRBV29-1 and TRBJ1-1; perhaps TRBD1 as D (6 bases). This CDR3 contains 11 residues. V lost 5 bases, J lost 8 bases, and 12 bases lay in between. Germline V gene data show CDR1 as SQVTM and CDR2 as ANQGSEA. The CDR3, as DNA: TGCAGCGTTCAACAGGGATCGGAAGCTTTCTTT. Translation gives CSVQQGSEAFF.

In its sample, this clonotype was seen a few times. The chain couples TRBV29-1 to TRBJ2-2; 9 nucleotides agree with TRBD1. This CDR3 is built from 17 residues. Unmatched junction bases numbered 10, after V lost 0 bases and J lost 5 bases. The V gene's germline CDR1 is SQVTM and CDR2 ANQGSEA. The CDR3 reads CSVEDPKNRGQTGELFF. The DNA for the CDR3 is TGCAGCGTTGAAGACCCAAAAAACAGGGGGCAGACCGGGGAGCTGTTTTTT.

The chain links TRBV5-1 to TRBJ2-7; 7 bases map to TRBD1. Germline V gene data show CDR1 as SGHRS and CDR2 as YFSETQ. This CDR3 contains 16 residues. The J segment lost 0 bases and the V segment lost 4 bases, leaving 10 bases of the junction unmatched. This CDR3 reads CASSRSGTVSSYEQYF. CDR3 bases: TGCGCCAGCAGCCGTTCGGGGACAGTGAGCTCCTACGAGCAGTACTTC.

CDR3 bases: TGCGCCAGCAGCCATGGGACAGGTTCCTACGAGCAGTACGTC. Its protein is CASSHGTGSYEQYV. The rearrangement links TRBV5-1 to TRBJ2-7; 8 bases are shared with TRBD1. This CDR3 is built from 14 residues. V lost 4 bases and J lost 1; bases outside the gene matches: 4. Germline assignment: CDR1 SGHRS and CDR2 YFSETQ.

The genes are TRBV10-1 and TRBJ1-3; no firm D call. Germline lookup yields CDR1 WNHNN and CDR2 SYGVQD (reference sequence). V was trimmed by 3 bases and J by 4 bases, leaving 7 bases between them. The CDR3 totals 13 residues. The chain's CDR3 is CASSEHRGNTIYF. DNA of the CDR3: TGCGCCAGCAGTGAACATCGAGGAAACACCATATATTTT.

The chain is built from TRBV11-1 and TRBJ2-7; 12 bases agree with TRBD1. This CDR3 is built from 15 residues. V dropped 1 base and J dropped 6; count of bases not matched to a gene: 4. Germline loops: CDR1 SGHAT, CDR2 FQDESV (reference sequence). The CDR3 nucleotides read TGTGCCAGCAGCTTAGGGGACAGGGGGCTTCGCGAGCAGTACTTC. It yields the protein CASSLGDRGLREQYF.

This clonotype was detected only a few times. This chain links TRBV6-2 or TRBV6-3 with TRBJ2-7; 9 bases map to TRBD1. The V segment lost 5 bases and the J segment 4 bases; nucleotides outside the gene matches: 9. This CDR3 is built from 15 residues. Germline assignment: CDR1 MNHEY and CDR2 SVGEGT. CDR3 in DNA: TGTGCCAGCAGTCCCCGGGACAGGGTACGTTACGAGCAGTACGTC. It specifies CASSPRDRVRYEQYV.

The sample holds a few counts of this clonotype. This CDR3 is CASKMWTGSYNEQFF. The CDR3 DNA follows: TGTGCCAGCAAGATGTGGACTGGTTCCTACAATGAGCAGTTCTTC. V usage is TRBV6-5 and J usage is TRBJ2-1; possibly TRBD2 for D (5 bases). This CDR3 is built from 15 residues. Germline assignment: CDR1 MNHEY and CDR2 SVGAGI. V lost 7 bases and J 1 base, leaving 14 bases between the germline ends.

This clonotype was counted ten times or more. The V call is TRBV29-1, the J call TRBJ2-5; D is possibly TRBD2 (5 bases). The CDR3 totals 16 residues. V was shortened by 6 bases and J by 7 bases, with 27 bases between the two germline ends. Germline CDR1 SQVTM, CDR2 ANQGSEA. The DNA of the CDR3 is TGCAGCGTCGAGCGGACCGGGCCCAAGCCCCCGGGGACCCAGTACTTC. The encoded protein is CSVERTGPKPPGTQYF.

A few counts support this clonotype. This sequence joins TRBV7-8 and TRBJ2-1; D is uncertain. V gave up 5 bases and J gave up 1 base, with 6 bases separating them. The CDR3 runs 13 residues. Germline CDR1 SGHVS, CDR2 FQNEAQ. CDR3 bases: TGTGCCAGCAGCGGGGAATCCTACAATGAGCAGTTCTTC. Translating it yields CASSGESYNEQFF. Full variable domain (remainder filled in from reference TRBV7-8 and TRBJ2-1): GAGVSQSPRYKVAKRGQDVALRCDPISGHVSLFWYQQALGQGPEFLTYFQNEAQLDKSGLPSDRFFAERPEGSVSTLKIQRTQQEDSAVYLCASSGESYNEQFFGPGTRLTVL.

The J gene is TRBJ2-5, the V gene TRBV4-1; D might be TRBD1 (5 bases). The CDR3 length is 16 residues. Deletions cut 4 bases from V and 1 base from J, with 16 bases between. The germline V gene has CDR1 MGHRA and CDR2 YSYEKL. As DNA, the CDR3 is TGCGCCAGCAGCCCGCAGGGCAGGAGCCTCCAAGAGACCCAGTACTTC. Protein product: CASSPQGRSLQETQYF.

The V gene is TRBV4-2, the J gene TRBJ2-1, with TRBD1 matching 10 bases. The CDR3 spans 15 residues. Germline-derived CDR1 and CDR2 are LGHNA and YNFKEQ. Unmatched junction bases numbered 9, after V lost 4 bases and J lost 9 bases. CDR3 bases: TGTGCCAGCAGCCCCCAGACAGGGGGCGAGGGTGAGCAGTTCTTC. The encoded protein is CASSPQTGGEGEQFF.

This clonotype was observed a handful of times. The rearrangement joins TRBV19 to TRBJ2-7; weak D call: TRBD1 (6 bases). V dropped 4 bases and J dropped 6 bases, with 13 bases sitting between them. Germline lookup yields CDR1 LNHDA and CDR2 SQIVND (reference sequence). The CDR3 is 13 residues long. The CDR3 DNA follows: TGTGCCAGTAGTACAGGGGTGGGGTCCGAGCAGTACTTC. Translated: CASSTGVGSEQYF.

A few counts support this clonotype. The V and J genes are TRBV4-1 and TRBJ2-2; no definite D call. The CDR3 contains 14 residues. In germline, CDR1 is MGHRA, CDR2 YSYEKL. Trimming cost V 3 bases and J 7 bases, with 12 bases left between them. CDR3 bases: TGCGCCAGCAGCCATCTAAGATTTGGCGGGGAGCTGTTTTTT. Amino acid sequence: CASSHLRFGGELFF.

The V call is TRBV12-3 or TRBV12-4, the J call TRBJ2-2, with a possible D match to TRBD1 (5 bases). Deletions cut 7 bases from V and 0 bases from J, with 12 bases between. The CDR3 extends over 15 amino acids. The CDR3 DNA follows: TGTGCCAGCACTAGGGGAACCACGAACACCGGGGAGCTGTTTTTT. This codes for CASTRGTTNTGELFF.

This clonotype was counted a few times. The V call is TRBV6-5, the J call TRBJ1-1, with D possibly TRBD1 on 5 matching bases. The length of the CDR3 is 16 residues. V gave up 2 bases and J gave up 1 base, with 14 bases separating them. The germline V gene has CDR1 MNHEY and CDR2 SVGAGI. The CDR3 sequence: CASSYIPVTGNTEAFF. The CDR3 region has the DNA TGTGCCAGCAGTTACATCCCCGTTACAGGGAACACTGAAGCTTTCTTT.

This clonotype was observed a handful of times. This rearrangement joins TRBV3-1 to TRBJ2-7; D gene uncertain. The CDR3 totals 13 residues. Germline V CDR1 and CDR2: LGHDT, YNNKEL (reference sequence). V was pared by 4 bases and J by 4 bases, with 11 bases between. CDR3 protein: CASSLLDGYEQYF. In nucleotides, the CDR3 is TGTGCCAGCAGCCTCCTGGACGGATACGAGCAGTACTTC.

The sample holds a few counts of this clonotype. The chain is built from TRBV20-1 and TRBJ1-6, with TRBD1 matching 8 bases. Germline CDR1 DFQATT, CDR2 SNEGSKA (reference sequence). Trimming took 6 bases from V and 0 from J; bases not matched to a gene: 10. The CDR3 sequence is 17 residues long. CDR3 in DNA: TGCAGTGCAACCGACAGGGGAATCAGCTCCTATAATTCACCCCTCCACTTT. As protein: CSATDRGISSYNSPLHF.

There are a few counts of this clonotype. This rearrangement joins TRBV10-3 to TRBJ2-2; a possible D gene is TRBD1 (5 bases). The V and J ends lost 10 bases and 7 bases respectively, with 19 bases between them. The CDR3 is 14 residues long. From germline, CDR1 is ENHRY and CDR2 SYGVKD. CDR3 sequence (DNA): TGTGCCACCCTGATGGACACGCTAAACGGGGAGCTGTTTTTT. This codes for CATLMDTLNGELFF.

This clonotype showed up many times. J is TRBJ2-7 and V is TRBV5-1; 11 nucleotides match TRBD2. The CDR3 loop spans 15 amino acids. J was trimmed by 2 bases and V by 2 bases; bases with no gene match: 3. In germline, CDR1 is SGHRS, CDR2 YFSETQ. The CDR3 nucleotides read TGCGCCAGCAGCTTAACTAGCGGGGGTACCTACGAGCAGTACTTC. Amino acid sequence: CASSLTSGGTYEQYF. The variable domain in full, with the rest retrieved from reference TRBV5-1 and TRBJ2-7, is KAGVTQTPRYLIKTRGQQVTLSCSPISGHRSVSWYQQTPGQGLQFLFEYFSETQRNKGNFPGRFSGRQFSNSRSEMNVSTLELGDSALYLCASSLTSGGTYEQYFGPGTRLTVT.

This clonotype was counted between two and nine times. The rearrangement uses TRBV4-1 and TRBJ2-1; the D call may be TRBD1 or TRBD2 (5 bases each). The CDR3 extends over 15 amino acids. Germline-derived CDR1 and CDR2 are MGHRA and YSYEKL. With 4 bases removed from V and 5 bases from J, the gap between germline ends came to 15 bases. CDR3 loop: CASSPWGRSDNEQFF. CDR3 coding DNA: TGCGCCAGCAGCCCGTGGGGGAGAAGTGACAATGAGCAGTTCTTC.